The following is a T cell receptor (beta chain) sequence with its context. What it recognizes is unknown. The data were produced by immunoSEQ multiplex PCR, yet TCRdb's version contains in-frame clones alone and is incomplete. The sample gives 150,000 or so clones, 85% to 90% of which show up once; roughly 6.5% is in the top ten. The sample comes from a study of cytomegalovirus exposure and HLA in healthy donors. Study-level points and caveats: According to the study, around 150 TCR beta chains were cytomegalovirus-associated. In vitro data verified three CMV-associated chains as specific for CMV antigens.

The CDR3 is 14 amino acids. From germline, CDR1 is MDHEN and CDR2 SYDVKM. Trimming took 7 bases from V and 1 from J; bases not matched to a gene: 3. Sample: PBMCs. This chain joins TRBV28 and TRBJ2-2, with 7 bases matching TRBD1. This sequence was found in a woman under 40 in good health and CMV-seropositive. The DNA for the CDR3 is TGTGCCAGCACGTGGACAGGGAACACCGGGGAGCTGTTTTTT. Protein product: CASTWTGNTGELFF. The variable domain in full, with the rest retrieved from reference TRBV28 and TRBJ2-2, is DVKVTQSSRYLVKRTGEKVFLECVQDMDHENMFWYRQDPGLGLRLIYFSYDVKMKEKGDIPEGYSVSREKKERFSLILESASTNQTSMYLCASTWTGNTGELFFGEGSRLTVL.